A single sample is the source of the 27 T cell receptor beta chains below, sequenced in a study of T cell responses to AZD1222 COVID-19 vaccine (dated by TCRdb to the early 2020s). Library generation was performed with the immunoSEQ multiplex PCR assay. In TCRdb, the immuneACCESS table is reduced to in-frame sequences with V and J assigned. These tables do not hold every clone; where another copy was compared, an unresolved V gene accounts for under half, and the others remain unexplained. The sample records 150,000 to 200,000 clones, approximately 90% of which are singletons. About 4.1% of the sample is in the top ten clones. This specimen's time point label, interpreted: about 28 days (+/-7) after the second vaccine dose. The intended sense of this specimen's treatment or condition label: meningococcal conjugate vaccine given as trial control. Specimen: peripheral blood, collected 28 days after the second dose of the MenACWY control vaccine. The receptors originated from an adult who received the MenACWY meningococcal vaccine as a control.

The chain has TRBV27 and TRBJ2-7, with 10 nucleotides matching TRBD1. J was trimmed by 5 bases and V by 7 bases; bases with no gene match: 11. The CDR3 consists of 15 residues. Germline V lookup: CDR1 MNHEY, CDR2 SMNVEV (reference sequence). CDR3 in amino acids: CASTNFGTGVNEQYF. The CDR3 bases are TGTGCCAGCACCAACTTCGGGACAGGGGTGAACGAGCAGTACTTC.

The chain joins TRBV7-2 to TRBJ1-2; tentatively, D is TRBD1 (5 bases). This CDR3 region has 16 residues. Germline CDR1 SGHTA, CDR2 FQGNSA. Trimming left V 1 base short and J 0 bases short, with 12 bases between. Here the CDR3 DNA reads TGTGCCAGCAGCTTAGGACCCCAGGGAGCTAACTATGGCTACACCTTC. Its translation is CASSLGPQGANYGYTF.

V gene TRBV30 combines with J gene TRBJ1-4; a possible D gene is TRBD1 (6 bases). Between the trimmed V and J ends, which lost 4 bases and 7 bases, there was a span of 13 bases. Per the germline V gene, CDR1 is GTSNPN and CDR2 is SVGIG (reference sequence). The CDR3 length is 13 residues. The CDR3 DNA is TGTGCCTGGATCGTCAGGGGCGGTGAAAAACTGTTTTTT. This encodes CAWIVRGGEKLFF.

This clone was recorded once. The sample carries other DNA sequences with the same CDR3. The chain uses TRBV4-1 and TRBJ1-2; D is unresolved. The germline gives CDR1 MGHRA, CDR2 YSYEKL. Deletions cut 1 base from V and 2 bases from J, with 2 bases between. The CDR3 spans 12 residues. CDR3 residues: CASSQVNYGYTF. The CDR3, as DNA: TGCGCCAGCAGCCAAGTGAACTATGGCTACACCTTC.

The V call is TRBV19, the J call TRBJ2-7, with 8 nucleotides matching TRBD1. The CDR3 has 13 amino acids. V lost 6 bases, J lost 3 bases, and 4 bases stayed unmatched. Germline CDR1 and CDR2: LNHDA and SQIVND (reference sequence). CDR3 in amino acids: CASRQGGVYEQYF. The CDR3 coding sequence is TGTGCCAGTAGACAGGGGGGAGTCTACGAGCAGTACTTC. The variable domain in full, with the rest retrieved from reference TRBV19 and TRBJ2-7, is DGGITQSPKYLFRKEGQNVTLSCEQNLNHDAMYWYRQDPGQGLRLIYYSQIVNDFQKGDIAEGYSVSREKKESFPLTVTSAQKNPTAFYLCASRQGGVYEQYFGPGTRLTVT.

This sequence joins TRBV6-5 and TRBJ2-3; D gene uncertain. Trimming cost V 4 bases and J 2 bases, with 7 bases left between them. Looked up from germline, CDR1 is MNHEY and CDR2 is SVGAGI. CDR3 size: 13 residues. CDR3 in amino acids: CASSSRNTDTQYF. CDR3 nucleotides: TGTGCCAGCAGTTCGCGCAACACAGATACGCAGTATTTT.

The chain employs TRBV9 and TRBJ2-5; 7 bases align to TRBD1. Germline V gene sequence: CDR1 SGDLS, CDR2 YYNGEE. This CDR3 region has 15 residues. With 2 bases clipped from V and 1 base from J, the junction kept 5 bases outside the gene matches. The CDR3 DNA reads as TGTGCCAGCAGCGTTGGGACAGTCCCCCAAGAGACCCAGTACTTC. Translated: CASSVGTVPQETQYF. The full variable domain, completed using reference TRBV9 and TRBJ2-5, is DSGVTQTPKHLITATGQRVTLRCSPRSGDLSVYWYQQSLDQGLQFLIQYYNGEERAKGNILERFSAQQFPDLHSELNLSSLELGDSALYFCASSVGTVPQETQYFGPGTRLLVL.

This clone has just one count. The chain uses TRBV27 and TRBJ1-1; 9 bases are a match to TRBD1. The V segment lost 7 bases and the J segment 1 base; nucleotides outside the gene matches: 4. CDR1 and CDR2 (germline): MNHEY, SMNVEV (reference sequence). There are 14 residues in the CDR3. The CDR3 DNA reads as TGTGCCAGCAAGAGGGGACAGGGGAACACTGAAGCTTTCTTT. Translated: CASKRGQGNTEAFF.

Only one count was recorded for this clone. The V call is TRBV7-2, the J call TRBJ1-5; D might be TRBD1 (6 bases). V dropped 3 bases and J dropped 4 bases, with 13 bases sitting between them. CDR1 SGHTA and CDR2 FQGNSA come from the germline V gene. The CDR3 consists of 15 residues. CDR3 DNA sequence: TGTGCCAGCAGCTTGGTTTCGGGACAAAATCAGCCCCAGCATTTT. Translating gives CASSLVSGQNQPQHF.

This chain links TRBV5-4 with TRBJ2-7; perhaps TRBD2 as D (5 bases). CDR1 and CDR2 (germline): SGHNT, YYREEE (reference sequence). This CDR3 contains 13 residues. V lost 0 bases, J lost 4 bases, and 8 bases lay in between. CDR3 nucleotide sequence: TGTGCCAGCAGCTTGGGGACTCAGTACGAGCAGTACTTC. Translating it yields CASSLGTQYEQYF.

The V call is TRBV7-2, the J call TRBJ1-1; D may be TRBD1 (5 bases). Trimming removed 5 bases at V and 5 bases at J, with 15 bases between. The CDR3 is made up of 14 amino acids. CDR1 is SGHTA, CDR2 FQGNSA, per germline. CDR3 sequence: CASSRGDSTTEAFF. In nucleotides, the CDR3 is TGTGCCAGCAGCCGTGGGGACTCCACGACTGAAGCTTTCTTT.

In its sample, this clone was seen once. V usage is TRBV28 and J usage is TRBJ2-3; no clear D gene. CDR3 size: 11 residues. Trimming removed 5 bases from V and 6 bases from J, with 6 bases in between. The germline CDR1 and CDR2 sequences are MDHEN and SYDVKM. The CDR3 DNA follows: TGTGCCAGCAGTGACGGGGATACGCAGTATTTT. Protein product: CASSDGDTQYF.

Only one count was recorded for this clone. This chain joins TRBV2 and TRBJ1-1; D unresolved. Trimming shortened V by 6 bases and J by 12 bases, and 20 bases separated the two germline ends. This CDR3 region has 13 residues. The germline V gene encodes CDR1 SNHLY and CDR2 FYNNEI. The CDR3 sequence: CASRSGEPLMTFF. The CDR3 region has the DNA TGTGCCAGCAGGAGTGGGGAACCCCTGATGACTTTCTTT.

V usage is TRBV7-7 and J usage is TRBJ2-3; 7 positions agree with TRBD1. Germline V CDR1 and CDR2: SSHAT, FNYEAQ (reference sequence). The CDR3 covers 14 residues. After removal of 5 bases from V and 1 base from J, the junction contained 3 bases not matched to a gene. This chain's CDR3 is CASSRDRGTDTQYF. The CDR3 bases are TGTGCCAGCAGCCGGGACAGAGGCACAGATACGCAGTATTTT.

This chain connects TRBV6-1 to TRBJ1-6; no definite D call. The CDR3 runs 14 residues. Germline V gene data show CDR1 as MNHNS and CDR2 as SASEGT. Trimming cost V 1 base and J 4 bases, with 5 bases left between them. The CDR3 loop reads CASSEGGYNSPLHF. The CDR3 DNA reads as TGTGCCAGCAGTGAAGGAGGGTATAATTCACCCCTCCACTTT.

The genes are TRBV4-2 and TRBJ1-4; TRBD1 matches 10 bases. V was clipped by 4 bases and J by 12 bases; unmatched bases: 11. Per the germline V gene, CDR1 is LGHNA and CDR2 is YNFKEQ. The CDR3 has 15 amino acids. Here the CDR3 reads CASSPPGQGWQELFF. CDR3 DNA sequence: TGTGCCAGCAGCCCCCCGGGACAGGGGTGGCAGGAACTGTTTTTT.

J is TRBJ2-1 and V is TRBV9; D possibly corresponds to TRBD1 (5 bases). CDR1 is SGDLS, CDR2 YYNGEE, per germline. The CDR3 has 15 residues. Between the trimmed V and J ends, which lost 0 bases and 2 bases, there was a span of 9 bases. The CDR3 coding sequence is TGTGCCAGCAGCGTAGTGGGGCAGACCTACAATGAGCAGTTCTTC. This sequence encodes CASSVVGQTYNEQFF.

The chain couples TRBV10-3 to TRBJ1-1, with TRBD1 matching over 8 bases. The J segment lost 6 bases and the V segment lost 6 bases, leaving 6 bases of the junction unmatched. Germline V gene data show CDR1 as ENHRY and CDR2 as SYGVKD. There are 13 residues in the CDR3. This CDR3 is CAIRKTGDAEAFF. CDR3 sequence (DNA): TGTGCCATCAGAAAGACAGGGGACGCTGAAGCTTTCTTT.

This sequence joins TRBV2 and TRBJ2-7; no clear D. The CDR3 is 13 residues long. CDR1 is SNHLY, CDR2 FYNNEI, per germline. V was cut by 11 bases and J by 2 bases, with 16 bases left in between. CDR3 protein: CALMVPRAYEQYF. The CDR3 nucleotides are TGTGCCCTCATGGTGCCCCGAGCCTACGAGCAGTACTTC.

The chain has TRBV18 and TRBJ2-3, with TRBD1 matching over 7 bases. The V and J ends lost 4 bases and 0 bases, in that order; junction bases with no gene match: 4. From germline, CDR1 is KGHSH and CDR2 LQKENI. The CDR3 has 15 amino acids. This CDR3 reads CASSLLGGSTDTQYF. CDR3 DNA: TGTGCCAGCTCACTATTAGGGGGCAGCACAGATACGCAGTATTTT.

The chain has TRBV27 and TRBJ1-5; no clear D. V was trimmed by 4 bases and J by 5 bases, leaving 9 bases between them. This CDR3 spans 13 amino acids. Per germline, CDR1 MNHEY and CDR2 SMNVEV (reference sequence). In nucleotides, the CDR3 is TGTGCCAGCAGTTCCCACCACTATCAGCCCCAGCATTTT. It encodes CASSSHHYQPQHF.

The chain employs TRBV28 and TRBJ2-1; perhaps TRBD2 as D (5 bases). CDR1 MDHEN and CDR2 SYDVKM come from the germline V gene. The CDR3 sequence is 12 residues long. V was trimmed by 3 bases and J by 7 bases, leaving 7 bases between them. The CDR3 coding sequence is TGTGCCAGCAGTTTGTGGAGGAATGAGCAGTTCTTC. Its protein is CASSLWRNEQFF.

The genes are TRBV3-1 (or the pseudogene TRBV3-2) and TRBJ2-2; D not resolved. Trimming removed 6 bases from V and 0 bases from J, with 11 bases in between. CDR1 and CDR2 (germline): LGHDT, YNNKEL (reference sequence). This CDR3 is built from 15 residues. The CDR3 is CASSQDGSNTGELFF. CDR3 in DNA: TGTGCCAGCAGTCAGGACGGGTCGAACACCGGGGAGCTGTTTTTT.

V usage is TRBV6-6 and J usage is TRBJ2-2; D is possibly TRBD1 or TRBD2 (5 bases each). V lost 5 bases, J lost 1 base, and 17 bases lay in between. This CDR3 is built from 17 residues. CDR1 and CDR2 from the germline V gene are MNHNY and SVGAGI (reference sequence). Here the CDR3 reads CASSPPGPLLNTGELFF. The CDR3 bases are TGTGCCAGCAGTCCCCCGGGACCGTTATTGAACACCGGGGAGCTGTTTTTT.

The rearrangement uses TRBV28 and TRBJ2-7, with a weak D call TRBD1 (6 bases). V lost 5 bases and J lost 2, with 13 bases in between. Per germline, CDR1 MDHEN and CDR2 SYDVKM. The CDR3 totals 14 residues. CDR3: CASSTRTAAYEQYF. DNA of the CDR3: TGTGCCAGCAGTACAAGGACAGCAGCCTACGAGCAGTACTTC.

The gene calls are TRBV19 and TRBJ1-1, with D possibly being TRBD1 (6 bases). Germline CDR1 and CDR2: LNHDA and SQIVND (reference sequence). This CDR3 spans 15 amino acids. Deletions cut 3 bases from V and 3 bases from J, with 14 bases between. For the CDR3, the DNA is TGTGCCAGTAGTATTTGGGGGGCGCGGGACACTGAAGCTTTCTTT. It encodes CASSIWGARDTEAFF.

The chain combines TRBV30 with TRBJ1-6; D gene unclear. Germline assignment: CDR1 GTSNPN and CDR2 SVGIG (reference sequence). This CDR3 has 13 amino acids. The V end lost 0 bases, the J end lost 7 bases, and 7 bases lay between the germline ends. CDR3 sequence reads: CAWSVLENSPLHF. CDR3 coding DNA: TGTGCCTGGAGTGTACTGGAGAATTCACCCCTCCACTTT.